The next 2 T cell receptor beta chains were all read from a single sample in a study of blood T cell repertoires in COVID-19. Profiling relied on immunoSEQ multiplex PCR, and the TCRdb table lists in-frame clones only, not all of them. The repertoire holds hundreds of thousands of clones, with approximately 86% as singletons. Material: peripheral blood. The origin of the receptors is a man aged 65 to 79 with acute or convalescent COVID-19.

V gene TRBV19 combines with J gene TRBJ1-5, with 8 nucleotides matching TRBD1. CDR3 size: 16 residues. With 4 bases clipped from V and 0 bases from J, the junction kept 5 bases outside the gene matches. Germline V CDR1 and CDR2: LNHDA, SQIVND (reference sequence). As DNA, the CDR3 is TGTGCCAGTAGTAGACGGACAGGGACTAGCAATCAGCCCCAGCATTTT. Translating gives CASSRRTGTSNQPQHF.

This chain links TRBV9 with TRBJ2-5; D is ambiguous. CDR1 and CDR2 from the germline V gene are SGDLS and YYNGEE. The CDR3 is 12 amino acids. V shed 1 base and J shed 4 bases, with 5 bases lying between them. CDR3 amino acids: CASSVTGETQYF. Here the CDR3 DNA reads TGTGCCAGCAGCGTAACGGGAGAGACCCAGTACTTC.